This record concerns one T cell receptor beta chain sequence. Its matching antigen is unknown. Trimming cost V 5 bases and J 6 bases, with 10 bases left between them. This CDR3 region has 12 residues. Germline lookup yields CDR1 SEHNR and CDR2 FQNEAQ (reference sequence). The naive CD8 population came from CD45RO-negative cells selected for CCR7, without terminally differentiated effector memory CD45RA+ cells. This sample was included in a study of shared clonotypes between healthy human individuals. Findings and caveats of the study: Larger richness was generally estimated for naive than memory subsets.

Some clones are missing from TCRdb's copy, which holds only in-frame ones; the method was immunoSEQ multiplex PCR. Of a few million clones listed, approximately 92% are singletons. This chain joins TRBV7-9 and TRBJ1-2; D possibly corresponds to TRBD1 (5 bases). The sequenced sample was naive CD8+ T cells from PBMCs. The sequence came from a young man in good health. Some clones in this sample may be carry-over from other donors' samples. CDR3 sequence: CASSGGEDGYTF. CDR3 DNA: TGTGCCAGCAGCGGGGGGGAAGATGGCTACACCTTC. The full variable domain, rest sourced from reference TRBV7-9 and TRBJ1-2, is DTGVSQNPRHKITKRGQNVTFRCDPISEHNRLYWYRQTLGQGPEFLTYFQNEAQLEKSRLLSDRFSAERPKGSFSTLEIQRTEQGDSAMYLCASSGGEDGYTFGSGTRLTVV.